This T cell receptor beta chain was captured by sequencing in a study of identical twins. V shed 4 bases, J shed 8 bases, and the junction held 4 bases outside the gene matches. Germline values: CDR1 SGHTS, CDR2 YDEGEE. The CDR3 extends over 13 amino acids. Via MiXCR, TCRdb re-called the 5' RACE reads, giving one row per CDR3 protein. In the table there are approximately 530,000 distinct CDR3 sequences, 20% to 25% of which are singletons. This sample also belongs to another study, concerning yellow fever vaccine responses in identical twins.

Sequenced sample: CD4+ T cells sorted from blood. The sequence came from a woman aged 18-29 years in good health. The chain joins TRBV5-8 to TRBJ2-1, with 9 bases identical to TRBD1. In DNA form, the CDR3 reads TGTGCCAGCAGCGTGGACAGGGGCTATGAGCAGTTCTTC. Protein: CASSVDRGYEQFF.